The 28 T cell receptor beta chains below come from one sample, sequenced in a study of tissue T cells after allogeneic stem cell transplantation (dated by TCRdb to 2021 to 2024). Receptors were amplified or captured by the immunoSEQ multiplex PCR assay. The table was pulled from immuneACCESS by TCRdb, which kept in-frame rearrangements only. Such tables lose some clones; where checked, under half of the loss comes from unresolved V genes, and the rest has no known cause. The sample table holds over 45,000 clones, of which around 70% were seen once. Approximately 0.5% of the sample goes to the ten largest clones. Sequencing input: sorted cells pooled from one or two spleens. These TCRs come from a pool of C57BL/6 mice in good health.

Note on this clone: The listed genes are named as in mouse. Read sequence stops 1 residue before the CDR3 end, and the germline J gene provides the missing end. The chain is built from TRBV19 and TRBJ2-7; 10 bases are a match to TRBD2. The CDR3 length is 13 residues. Trimming took 4 bases from V and 4 from J; bases not matched to a gene: 2. Germline CDR1 reads FNHDT; CDR2 reads SITEND (reference sequence). CDR3 in amino acids: CASSGTGEYEQYF. CDR3 DNA, as far as it was read: TGTGCCAGCAGTGGGACTGGGGAGTATGAACAGTAC.

A word on this clone: Mouse germline and gene names are used. The sequenced part of the CDR3 DNA is TGTGCCAGCAGACACAGGGTACGGAACTATGCTGAGCAGTTC. Amino acids: CASRHRVRNYAEQF. The entire CDR3 sequence reads CASRHRVRNYAEQFF. The chain links TRBV13-3 to TRBJ2-1; D possibly corresponds to TRBD1 (6 bases). The read ends 1 residue shy of where the CDR3 ends; the end is completed using the germline J gene. Deletions cut 5 bases from V and 1 base from J, with 13 bases between. The CDR3 is 15 residues long. Germline V lookup: CDR1 NNHDY, CDR2 SYVADS.

This clone was observed a handful of times. Gene names and germline match the mouse. From the germline J gene comes the end of the CDR3, since the read stops 1 residue before it. The chain recombines TRBV2 with TRBJ1-5; 7 bases are a match to TRBD1. With V trimmed by 4 bases and J by 0 bases, 0 bases remained unmatched. The CDR3 loop spans 14 amino acids. Germline V gene lookup returns CDR1 LGHNA and CDR2 YSYQKL. The covered CDR3 bases are TGTGCCAGCAGCCCAGGGGGTAACAACCAGGCTCCGCTT. Its protein is CASSPGGNNQAPL. The whole CDR3 reads CASSPGGNNQAPLF.

Concerning this clone itself: Germline and genes here are mouse. The CDR3 end lies 1 residue beyond the end of the read and is filled in from the germline J gene. The chain joins TRBV16 to TRBJ1-1; TRBD1 might be the D (5 bases). V was cut by 7 bases and J by 4 bases, with 7 bases left in between. The CDR3 loop spans 11 amino acids. The germline gives CDR1 SGHSA, CDR2 FRNQAP. CDR3 DNA (partial): TGTGCAAGCACCCAGGGCACAGAAGTCTTC. Translation: CASTQGTEVF. The whole CDR3 sequence is CASTQGTEVFF.

This clone appeared once. Germline and genes here are mouse. The CDR3 end is not reached by the read, which stops 1 residue before it; the germline J gene fills it in. This chain links TRBV13-3 with TRBJ1-2; D unclear. CDR3 size: 13 residues. Looked up from germline, CDR1 is NNHDY and CDR2 is SYVADS. V shed 0 bases and J shed 0 bases, with 3 bases lying between them. Incomplete CDR3 DNA: TGTGCCAGCAGTGATGCTTCAAACTCCGACTACACC. It encodes CASSDASNSDYT. The whole CDR3 protein is CASSDASNSDYTF.

Concerning this clone itself: Here the gene names and germline are mouse. The read halts 1 residue ahead of the CDR3 end, with the missing end drawn from the germline J gene. This chain joins TRBV3 and TRBJ2-4, with D perhaps matching TRBD2 (6 bases). Germline V CDR1 and CDR2: SNHLY, FYNGKV (reference sequence). Trimming removed 0 bases at V and 0 bases at J, with 7 bases between. The CDR3 has 15 amino acids. CDR3 DNA, as far as it was read: TGTGCCAGCAGCTTAGCGGGGACTAGTCAAAACACCTTGTAC. Its translation: CASSLAGTSQNTLY. Given in full, the CDR3 is CASSLAGTSQNTLYF.

Of note for this clone: Gene names refer to mouse genes. The read stops 1 residue short of the end of the CDR3; the missing end is completed from the germline J gene. The chain combines TRBV16 with TRBJ2-5; no clear D gene. The V end was cut by 5 bases, the J end by 0 bases, with 6 bases between. The CDR3 spans 13 residues. Germline CDR1 reads SGHSA; CDR2 reads FRNQAP. The chain's CDR3 is CASSRLNQDTQYF. The sequenced CDR3 bases are TGTGCAAGCAGCAGACTTAACCAAGACACCCAGTAC.

Concerning this clone itself: Gene and germline names: mouse. The read ends 1 residue early relative to the CDR3; the germline J gene fills the gap. This chain uses TRBV13-1 with TRBJ2-1; TRBD2 matches 12 bases. Germline CDR1 reads NSHNY; CDR2 reads SYGAGN. V shed 5 bases, J shed 6 bases, and the junction held 3 bases outside the gene matches. The CDR3 length is 14 residues. The DNA read from the CDR3 is TGTGCCAGCAGACCGGGACTGGGGGGTGCTGAGCAGTTC. It codes for CASRPGLGGAEQF. The entire CDR3 protein reads CASRPGLGGAEQFF.

Worth noting for this clone: Gene names are mouse gene names. The DNA ends 1 residue before the CDR3 does, and the rest of the CDR3 is filled in from the germline J gene. V and J are TRBV26 and TRBJ2-5, with D possibly being TRBD1 or TRBD2 (5 bases each). The germline CDR1 and CDR2 sequences are KGHPV and FQNQEV (reference sequence). The V and J ends lost 0 bases and 6 bases respectively, with 7 bases between them. This CDR3 has 13 amino acids. CDR3 loop: CASSLSGADTQYF. The DNA read from the CDR3 is TGTGCCAGCAGTCTGTCCGGGGCGGACACCCAGTAC.

Comments on this clone: The gene names here belong to mouse. CDR3 bases read: TGTGCCAGCAGACCCGGGAGCTATAATTCGCCCCTCTAC. Translating gives CASRPGSYNSPLY. The complete CDR3 reads CASRPGSYNSPLYF. The chain links TRBV19 to TRBJ1-6; D is ambiguous. The read halts 1 residue ahead of the CDR3 end, with the missing end drawn from the germline J gene. TRBJ1-6 is classed as an ORF, of uncertain function. There are 14 residues in the CDR3. V was pared by 5 bases and J by 3 bases, with 9 bases between. Per the germline V gene, CDR1 is FNHDT and CDR2 is SITEND (reference sequence).

With respect to this clone: Mouse gene names and germline throughout. The covered CDR3 bases are TGTGCCAGCAGTGGAAGGAGTGCAGAAACGCTGTAT. It translates to CASSGRSAETLY. The whole CDR3 is CASSGRSAETLYF. V is TRBV14 and J is TRBJ2-3; D is undetermined. Read data end 1 residue before the CDR3 end; the end is taken from the germline J gene. The CDR3 has 13 residues. Germline V lookup: CDR1 SGHDT, CDR2 FRDEAV. Trimming shortened V by 4 bases and J by 0 bases, and 6 bases separated the two germline ends.

Regarding this clone: Gene names are the mouse ones. The read halts 1 residue ahead of the CDR3 end, with the missing end drawn from the germline J gene. This chain uses TRBV1 with TRBJ2-3, with 10 nucleotides matching TRBD2. Trimming removed 4 bases from V and 0 bases from J; junction bases left unmatched: 1. Germline CDR1 is NSQYPW and CDR2 is LRSPGD (reference sequence). The CDR3 extends over 15 amino acids. CDR3 protein: CTCSVTGGSAETLYF. The sequenced part of the CDR3 DNA is TGCACCTGCAGTGTGACTGGGGGGAGTGCAGAAACGCTGTAT.

A few counts support this clone. The gene symbols are mouse symbols. The read ends 1 residue shy of where the CDR3 ends; the end is completed using the germline J gene. V usage is TRBV20 and J usage is TRBJ2-7, with 8 bases lining up with TRBD2. This CDR3 contains 11 residues. Germline lookup yields CDR1 GFQATS and CDR2 STVNSAI. Trimming at V came to 6 bases and at J to 4 bases, leaving 2 bases not matched to a gene. The CDR3 loop is CGATGGYEQYF. The CDR3 DNA, read in part, is TGTGGTGCAACTGGGGGATATGAACAGTAC.

Turning to this clone: Genes here carry mouse names. The CDR3 is cut off 1 residue early in the read; its end comes from the germline J gene. The J gene is TRBJ1-6, the V gene TRBV4, with D unresolved. TRBJ1-6 is placed among ORFs of uncertain function. V lost 5 bases to trimming and J lost 3 bases, with 2 bases between them. The CDR3 sequence is 12 residues long. Germline-derived CDR1 and CDR2 are LGHDT and YNNKQL (reference sequence). The sequenced CDR3 bases are TGTGCCAGCAGCCACTATAATTCGCCCCTCTAC. Protein sequence: CASSHYNSPLY. From start to end, the CDR3 is CASSHYNSPLYF.

With regard to this clone: These gene names are mouse names. From the germline J gene comes the end of the CDR3, since the read stops 1 residue before it. This CDR3 is also generated by other DNA sequences in the sample. This chain links TRBV31 with TRBJ2-7, with 10 positions matching TRBD2. Unmatched junction bases numbered 2, after V lost 5 bases and J lost 4 bases. The CDR3 has 12 amino acids. Germline loops: CDR1 GKSSPN, CDR2 SITVG. CDR3 region: CAWGLGDYEQYF. The covered CDR3 bases are TGTGCCTGGGGACTGGGGGATTATGAACAGTAC.

On this clone itself: Germline and genes here are mouse. Sequencing ends 1 residue short of the CDR3 end; the germline J gene provides the rest. V gene TRBV16 combines with J gene TRBJ1-6, with D hard to call. TRBJ1-6 is an ORF; its function is uncertain. In germline, CDR1 is SGHSA, CDR2 FRNQAP. The CDR3 is 14 residues long. V was trimmed by 1 base and J by 4 bases, leaving 5 bases between them. Incomplete CDR3 DNA: TGTGCAAGCAGCTTAGGGGCTTATAATTCGCCCCTCTAC. Its translation is CASSLGAYNSPLY. From start to end, the CDR3 is CASSLGAYNSPLYF.

Remarks on this clone: Mouse names are used for the genes. CDR3 sequence reads: CASSLWTGENSDYTF. The CDR3 DNA, read in part, is TGTGCCAGCAGTCTGTGGACAGGGGAGAACTCCGACTACACC. The chain has TRBV24 and TRBJ1-2, with TRBD1 matching 9 bases. The read is 1 residue too short to cover the CDR3 end, so that end is filled in from the germline J gene. Unmatched junction bases numbered 2, after V lost 1 base and J lost 2 bases. In germline, CDR1 is KGHTA, CDR2 FRNEEI. This CDR3 spans 15 amino acids.

This clone was picked up a small number of times. These gene names are mouse names. The read terminates 1 residue ahead of where the CDR3 ends, so the germline J gene completes it. The same CDR3 is also encoded by other DNA sequences in this sample. The V gene is TRBV19, the J gene TRBJ2-1; 7 bases agree with TRBD1. This CDR3 is built from 14 residues. V lost 0 bases and J lost 3; bases outside the gene matches: 0. Per germline, CDR1 FNHDT and CDR2 SITEND (reference sequence). CDR3 bases read: TGTGCCAGCAGTATAGGACAGGGCTATGCTGAGCAGTTC. This gives the protein CASSIGQGYAEQF. Given in full, the CDR3 is CASSIGQGYAEQFF.

This clone occurred once. Gene labels here are mouse ones. The read gets to within 1 residue of the CDR3 end, and the germline J gene fills in the rest. The V gene is TRBV15, the J gene TRBJ2-2; 12 bases line up with TRBD2. V was clipped by 3 bases and J by 2 bases; unmatched bases: 4. The CDR3 has 17 residues. Germline V CDR1 and CDR2: SGHND, FRSKSL. CDR3 sequence: CASSLTGGAGNTGQLYF. CDR3 DNA, as far as it was read: TGTGCCAGCAGTTTGACTGGGGGGGCGGGGAACACCGGGCAGCTCTAC.

Note on this clone: The listed genes are named as in mouse. The read comes to an end 1 residue before the CDR3 does, leaving the germline J gene to fill in the end. J is TRBJ1-4 and V is TRBV16; maybe TRBD1 (6 bases). CDR1 and CDR2 from the germline V gene are SGHSA and FRNQAP. The CDR3 has 17 amino acids. V shed 0 bases and J shed 0 bases, with 11 bases lying between them. CDR3: CASSLDARGISNERLFF. The covered CDR3 bases are TGTGCAAGCAGCTTAGATGCCAGGGGAATTTCCAACGAAAGATTATTT.

This clone has only one observation. Mouse names are used for the genes. The sequence runs out 1 residue before the end of the CDR3; the remainder is reconstructed from the germline J gene. The chain uses TRBV13-1 and TRBJ2-1; 10 nucleotides match TRBD2. CDR1 and CDR2 (germline): NSHNY, SYGAGN. V gave up 3 bases and J gave up 2 bases; unmatched junction bases: 2. The CDR3 is 15 residues long. CDR3 region: CASSGDWGDYAEQFF. Partial CDR3 DNA: TGTGCCAGCAGTGGAGACTGGGGGGACTATGCTGAGCAGTTC.

This clone was picked up a small number of times. Genes and germline come from the mouse. The CDR3 goes on 1 residue after the read ends, and that part is filled in from the germline J gene. This chain links TRBV15 with TRBJ2-3; D is ambiguous. CDR1 is SGHND, CDR2 FRSKSL, per germline. The CDR3 is 14 residues long. The germline V and J ends were trimmed by 2 bases and 0 bases, with 6 bases remaining between them. The part of the CDR3 DNA that was read is TGTGCCAGCAGTTTACAGGCTAGTGCAGAAACGCTGTAT. The encoded protein is CASSLQASAETLY. The full CDR3 protein is CASSLQASAETLYF. Using reference TRBV15 and TRBJ2-3 for the parts outside the CDR3, the full variable domain is DAGVTQTPRHEVAEKGQTIILKCEPVSGHNDLFWYRQTKIQGLELLSYFRSKSLMEDGGAFKDRFKAEMLNSSFSTLKIQPTEPKDSAVYLCASSLQASAETLYFGSGTRLTVL.

As to this clone: Gene and germline names: mouse. Read coverage stops 1 residue before the CDR3 terminus; the germline J gene supplies the remainder. The V gene is TRBV13-2, the J gene TRBJ2-7; 9 bases are shared with TRBD1. The CDR3 covers 14 residues. CDR1 and CDR2 (germline): NNHNN, SYGAGS (reference sequence). The V segment lost 0 bases and the J segment 6 bases; nucleotides outside the gene matches: 4. The sequenced CDR3 bases are TGTGCCAGCGGTGATGGGGGACAGGGATGTGAACAGTAC. Translated: CASGDGGQGCEQY. From start to end, the CDR3 is CASGDGGQGCEQYF.

In regard to this clone: These gene names are mouse names. The DNA ends 1 residue before the CDR3 does, and the rest of the CDR3 is filled in from the germline J gene. V and J are TRBV13-1 and TRBJ2-4; TRBD2 is a possible D gene (6 bases). Germline CDR1 and CDR2: NSHNY and SYGAGN. The CDR3 has 13 residues. Trimming removed 3 bases from V and 1 base from J, with 6 bases in between. The CDR3 reads CASSGGGQNTLYF. Partial CDR3 DNA: TGTGCCAGCAGTGGGGGGGGTCAAAACACCTTGTAC.

As concerns this clone: Mouse germline and gene names are used. The CDR3 loop reads CTCSGGLGGRTNTGQLYF. CDR3 DNA, as far as it was read: TGCACCTGCAGTGGGGGACTGGGGGGCCGTACAAACACCGGGCAGCTCTAC. The chain is built from TRBV1 and TRBJ2-2; 12 bases line up with TRBD2. The CDR3 extends 1 residue past the end of the read, so its final part is completed from the germline J gene. The CDR3 loop spans 18 amino acids. Germline CDR1 is NSQYPW and CDR2 is LRSPGD (reference sequence). Trimming cost V 4 bases and J 0 bases; bases outside gene matches: 6.

Comments on this clone: Gene names follow the mouse nomenclature. The read terminates 1 residue ahead of where the CDR3 ends, so the germline J gene completes it. The rearrangement joins TRBV13-2 to TRBJ2-5, with TRBD2 matching 11 bases. V lost 1 base, J lost 2 bases, and 3 bases stayed unmatched. The germline V gene has CDR1 NNHNN and CDR2 SYGAGS (reference sequence). This CDR3 is built from 16 residues. The sequenced CDR3 bases are TGTGCCAGCGGTGATATGGGACTGGGGGTCCAAGACACCCAGTAC. It encodes CASGDMGLGVQDTQY. The whole CDR3 sequence is CASGDMGLGVQDTQYF.

Details on this clone: Genes and germline come from the mouse. The DNA ends 1 residue before the CDR3 does, and the rest of the CDR3 is filled in from the germline J gene. V gene TRBV19 combines with J gene TRBJ2-4, with D tentatively TRBD1 (5 bases). This CDR3 has 14 amino acids. Germline assignment: CDR1 FNHDT and CDR2 SITEND (reference sequence). V lost 5 bases, J lost 0 bases, and 10 bases lay in between. This CDR3 is CASRSDISQNTLYF. The sequenced CDR3 bases are TGTGCCAGCAGATCGGACATTAGTCAAAACACCTTGTAC. Filled out from reference TRBV19 and TRBJ2-4, the complete variable domain reads GGIITQTPKFLIGQEGQKLTLKCQQNFNHDTMYWYRQDSGKGLRLIYYSITENDLQKGDLSEGYDASREKKSSFSLTVTSAQKNEMAVFLCASRSDISQNTLYFGAGTRLSVL.

A few counts support this clone. Genes here carry mouse names. Read coverage stops 1 residue before the CDR3 terminus; the germline J gene supplies the remainder. The V gene is TRBV19, the J gene TRBJ2-7, with TRBD2 identical over 11 bases. The CDR3 is made up of 12 amino acids. Per germline, CDR1 FNHDT and CDR2 SITEND (reference sequence). J gave up 6 bases and V 5 bases, and 1 base lay outside the gene matches. The DNA read from the CDR3 is TGTGCCAGCAGACTGGGGGGGCGTGAACAGTAC. Translated, it gives CASRLGGREQY. The whole CDR3 protein is CASRLGGREQYF.